This is a list of T cell receptor beta chains from one sample in a study of T-cell reconstitution after alpha-beta-depleted transplantation in children. MiXCR was run by TCRdb on the PCR reads, yielding one entry per CDR3 protein. The sample carries fewer than 120,000 distinct CDR3 sequences, about a tenth recorded once. Source: PBMCs from the stem cell graft donor, taken from the stem cell graft. The receptor set was obtained from a human donor who donated a stem cell graft to a child with acute lymphoblastic leukemia. The conserved cysteine and the conserved F or W are not part of the CDR3 here.

>TRBJ2-7|TRBV7-3
AMAPGDRFSYEQY
>TRBJ2-5|TRBV20-1
SARTTGGTSGIETQY
>TRBJ2-5|TRBV29-1
SVQGAVIQETQY
>TRBJ2-2|TRBV5-1
ASSSAGTGYTGELF
>TRBJ1-1|TRBV19
ASSTPGPRDPEAF
>TRBJ2-3|TRBV20-1
SATLRAGVGNTQY
>TRBJ2-1|TRBV6-2/TRBV6-3
ASSYYRTTTYNEQF
>TRBJ2-7|TRBV20-1
SARDPGTSGTEQY
>TRBJ1-5|TRBV7-2
ASSLRVTVNQPQH
>TRBJ2-4|TRBV11-2
ASSSTSGGAGIRHIQY
>TRBJ2-3|TRBV5-1
ASSRDRGTDTQY
>TRBJ1-2|TRBV7-6
AGGDSINYGYT
>TRBJ2-1|TRBV20-1
SARTPPPKSEQF